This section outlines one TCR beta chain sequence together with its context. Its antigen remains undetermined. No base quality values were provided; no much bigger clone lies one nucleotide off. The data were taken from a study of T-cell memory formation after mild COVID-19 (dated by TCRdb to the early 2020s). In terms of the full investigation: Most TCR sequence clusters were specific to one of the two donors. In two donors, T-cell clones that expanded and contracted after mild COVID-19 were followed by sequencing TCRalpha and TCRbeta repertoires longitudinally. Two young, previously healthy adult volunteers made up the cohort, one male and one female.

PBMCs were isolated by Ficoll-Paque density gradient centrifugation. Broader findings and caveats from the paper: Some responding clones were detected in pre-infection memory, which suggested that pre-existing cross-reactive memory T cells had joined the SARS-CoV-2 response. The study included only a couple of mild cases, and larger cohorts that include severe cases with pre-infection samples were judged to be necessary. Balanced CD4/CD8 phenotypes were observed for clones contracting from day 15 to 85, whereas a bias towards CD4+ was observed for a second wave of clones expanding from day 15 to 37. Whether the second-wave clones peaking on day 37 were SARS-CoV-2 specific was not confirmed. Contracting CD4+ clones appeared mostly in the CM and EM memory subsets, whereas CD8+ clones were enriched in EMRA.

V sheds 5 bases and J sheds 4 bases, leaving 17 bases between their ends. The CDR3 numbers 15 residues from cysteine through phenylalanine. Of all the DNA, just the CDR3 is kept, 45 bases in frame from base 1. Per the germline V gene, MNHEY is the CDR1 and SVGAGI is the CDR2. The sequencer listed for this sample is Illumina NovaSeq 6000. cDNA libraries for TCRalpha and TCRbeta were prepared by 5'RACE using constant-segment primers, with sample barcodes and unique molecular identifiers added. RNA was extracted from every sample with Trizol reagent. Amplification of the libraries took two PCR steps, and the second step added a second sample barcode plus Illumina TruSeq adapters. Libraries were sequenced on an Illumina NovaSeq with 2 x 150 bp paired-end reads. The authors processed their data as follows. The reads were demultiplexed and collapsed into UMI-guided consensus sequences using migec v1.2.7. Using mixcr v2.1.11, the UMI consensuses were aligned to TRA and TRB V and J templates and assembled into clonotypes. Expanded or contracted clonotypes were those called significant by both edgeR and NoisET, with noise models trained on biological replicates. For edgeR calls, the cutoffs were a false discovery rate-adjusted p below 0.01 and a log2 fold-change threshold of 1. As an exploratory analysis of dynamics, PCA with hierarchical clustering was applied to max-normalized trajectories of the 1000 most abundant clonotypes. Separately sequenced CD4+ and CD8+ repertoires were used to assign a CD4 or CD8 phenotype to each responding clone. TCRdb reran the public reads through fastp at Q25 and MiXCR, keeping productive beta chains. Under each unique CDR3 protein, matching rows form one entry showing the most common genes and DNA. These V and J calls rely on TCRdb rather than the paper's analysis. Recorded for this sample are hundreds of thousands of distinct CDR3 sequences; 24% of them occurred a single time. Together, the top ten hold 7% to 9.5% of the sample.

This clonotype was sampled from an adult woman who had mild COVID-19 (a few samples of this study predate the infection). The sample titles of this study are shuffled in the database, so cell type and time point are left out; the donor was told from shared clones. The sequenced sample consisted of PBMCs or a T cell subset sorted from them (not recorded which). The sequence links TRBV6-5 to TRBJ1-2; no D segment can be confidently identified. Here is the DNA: TGTGCCAGCAGTCGGGAAAAAGGGCCCTTCTATGGCTACACCTTC. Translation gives CASSREKGPFYGYTF.